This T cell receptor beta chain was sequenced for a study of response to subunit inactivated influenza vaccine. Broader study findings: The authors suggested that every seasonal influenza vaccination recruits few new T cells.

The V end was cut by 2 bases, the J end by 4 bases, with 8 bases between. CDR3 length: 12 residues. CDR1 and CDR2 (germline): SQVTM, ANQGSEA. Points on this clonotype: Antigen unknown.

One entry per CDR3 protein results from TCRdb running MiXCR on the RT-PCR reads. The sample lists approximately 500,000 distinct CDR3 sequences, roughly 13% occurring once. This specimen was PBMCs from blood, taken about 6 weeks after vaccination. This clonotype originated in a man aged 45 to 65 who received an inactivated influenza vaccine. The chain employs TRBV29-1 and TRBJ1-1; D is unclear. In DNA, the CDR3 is TGCAGCGTTGAATTCAGCCGCACTGAAGCTTTCTTT. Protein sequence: CSVEFSRTEAFF.